This T cell receptor beta chain appears in the sequencing data of a study of cytotoxic CD8 clonotypes in ibrutinib-treated CLL. Study background: Complete response was seen in 2 patients and partial in approximately 25; roughly 12 progressed and 14 stayed remitted after a median roughly six years.

Remarks on this clone: The target antigen is unknown.

Germline V gene data show CDR1 as MNHEY and CDR2 as SVGAGI. Trimming removed 9 bases from V and 8 bases from J, with 19 bases in between. This CDR3 spans 14 amino acids. Repertoires were generated with immunoSEQ multiplex PCR, while TCRdb's copy carries only in-frame clones and drops some. Of 200,000 to 250,000 clones listed, roughly three quarters are singletons. Notes on the study in general: The clonality rise at ibrutinib response reflected private clonotype expansion.

Sample: PBMCs, taken after 12 months of ibrutinib treatment. This clonotype originated in a human donor with chronic lymphocytic leukemia. The genes are TRBV6-5 and TRBJ1-4; TRBD1 might be the D (5 bases). The CDR3 nucleotides read TGTGCCAGTTCCGGGACCCTGGAGGGGGAAAAACTGTTTTTT. Residues: CASSGTLEGEKLFF.